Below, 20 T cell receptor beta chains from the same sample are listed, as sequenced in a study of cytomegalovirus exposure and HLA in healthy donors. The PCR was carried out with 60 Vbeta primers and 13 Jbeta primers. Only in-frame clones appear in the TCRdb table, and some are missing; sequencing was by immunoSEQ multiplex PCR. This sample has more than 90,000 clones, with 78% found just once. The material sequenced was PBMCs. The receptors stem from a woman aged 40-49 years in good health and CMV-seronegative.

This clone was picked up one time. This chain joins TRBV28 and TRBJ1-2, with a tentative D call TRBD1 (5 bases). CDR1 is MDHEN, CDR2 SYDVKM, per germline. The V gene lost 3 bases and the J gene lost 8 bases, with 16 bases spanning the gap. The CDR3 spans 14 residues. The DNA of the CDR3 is TGTGCCAGCAGTTTGGCACAGGCCATGGGGGGCTACACCTTC. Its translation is CASSLAQAMGGYTF.

CDR3 sequence reads: CASSLEWLASEQYF. CDR3 nucleotide sequence: TGTGCCAGCAGCTTAGAATGGCTAGCTAGCGAGCAGTACTTC. This chain links TRBV7-2 with TRBJ2-7; weak D call: TRBD2 (5 bases). Trimming stripped 1 base from V and 6 bases from J, with 13 bases between. Per germline, CDR1 SGHTA and CDR2 FQGNSA. The CDR3 totals 14 residues.

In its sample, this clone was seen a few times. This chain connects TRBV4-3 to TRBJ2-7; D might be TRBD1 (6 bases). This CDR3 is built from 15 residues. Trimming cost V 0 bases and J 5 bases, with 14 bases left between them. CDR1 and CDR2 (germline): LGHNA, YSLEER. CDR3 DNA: TGCGCCAGCAGCCAAGATAGGCAGGGGCGGAACGAGCAGTACTTC. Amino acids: CASSQDRQGRNEQYF.

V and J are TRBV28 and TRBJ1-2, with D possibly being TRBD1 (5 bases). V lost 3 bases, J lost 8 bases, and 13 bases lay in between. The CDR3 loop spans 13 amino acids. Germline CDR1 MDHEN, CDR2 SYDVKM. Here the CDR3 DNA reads TGTGCCAGCAGTTTGTACAGGATGAGGGGCTACACCTTC. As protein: CASSLYRMRGYTF.

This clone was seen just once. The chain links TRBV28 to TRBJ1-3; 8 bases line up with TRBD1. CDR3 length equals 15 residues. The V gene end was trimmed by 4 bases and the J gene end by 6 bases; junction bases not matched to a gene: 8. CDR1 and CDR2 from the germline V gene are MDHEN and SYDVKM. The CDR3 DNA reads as TGTGCCAGCAGTTGGGACAGGAGAAGGGCAAACACCATATATTTT. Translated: CASSWDRRRANTIYF.

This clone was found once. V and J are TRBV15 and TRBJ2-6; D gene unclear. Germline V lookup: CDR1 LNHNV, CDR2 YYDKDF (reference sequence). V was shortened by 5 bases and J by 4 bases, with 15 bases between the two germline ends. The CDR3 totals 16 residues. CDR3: CATSGSNRPGANVLTF. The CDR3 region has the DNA TGTGCCACCAGCGGGTCAAACAGACCCGGGGCCAACGTCCTGACTTTC.

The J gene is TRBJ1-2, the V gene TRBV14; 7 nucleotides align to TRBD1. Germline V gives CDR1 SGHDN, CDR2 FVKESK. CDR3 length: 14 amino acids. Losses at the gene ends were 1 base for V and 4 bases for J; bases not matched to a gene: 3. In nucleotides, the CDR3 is TGTGCCAGCAGCCAAGCCCAGGGGGGCTATGGCTACACCTTC. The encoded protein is CASSQAQGGYGYTF. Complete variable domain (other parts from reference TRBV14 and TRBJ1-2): EAGVTQFPSHSVIEKGQTVTLRCDPISGHDNLYWYRRVMGKEIKFLLHFVKESKQDESGMPNNRFLAERTGGTYSTLKVQPAELEDSGVYFCASSQAQGGYGYTFGSGTRLTVV.

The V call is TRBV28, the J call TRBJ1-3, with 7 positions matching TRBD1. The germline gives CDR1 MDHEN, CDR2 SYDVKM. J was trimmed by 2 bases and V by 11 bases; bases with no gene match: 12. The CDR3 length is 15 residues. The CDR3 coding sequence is TGTGCCGGCCAATTCCTGACAGGGACTGGAAACACCATATATTTT. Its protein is CAGQFLTGTGNTIYF.

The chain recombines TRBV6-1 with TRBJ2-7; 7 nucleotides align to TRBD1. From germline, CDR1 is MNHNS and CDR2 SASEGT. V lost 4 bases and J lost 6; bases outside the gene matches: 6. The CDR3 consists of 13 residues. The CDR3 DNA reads TGTGCCAGCAGTGGGAACAACAGGGGCGAGCAGTACTTC. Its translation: CASSGNNRGEQYF.

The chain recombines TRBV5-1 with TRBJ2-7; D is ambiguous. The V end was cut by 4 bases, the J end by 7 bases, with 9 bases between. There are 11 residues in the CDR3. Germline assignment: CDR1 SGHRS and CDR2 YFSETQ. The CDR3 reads CASSIGLEQYF. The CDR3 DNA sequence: TGCGCCAGCAGCATTGGCTTAGAGCAGTACTTC.

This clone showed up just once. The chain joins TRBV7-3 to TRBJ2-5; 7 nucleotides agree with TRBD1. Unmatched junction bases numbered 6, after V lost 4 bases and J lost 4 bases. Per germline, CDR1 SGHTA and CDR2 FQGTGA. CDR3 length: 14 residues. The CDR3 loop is CASSSQTGPETQYF. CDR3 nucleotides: TGTGCCAGCAGCTCGCAGACAGGGCCAGAGACCCAGTACTTC.

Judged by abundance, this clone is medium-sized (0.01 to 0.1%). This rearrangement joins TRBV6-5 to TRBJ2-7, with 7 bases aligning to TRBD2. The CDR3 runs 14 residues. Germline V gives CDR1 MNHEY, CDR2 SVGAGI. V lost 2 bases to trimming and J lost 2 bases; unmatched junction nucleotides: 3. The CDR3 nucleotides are TGTGCCAGCAGTTACCGGGGGGACCCCTACGAGCAGTACTTC. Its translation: CASSYRGDPYEQYF.

The CDR3 reads CASSLASTEAFF. The CDR3 coding sequence is TGTGCCAGCAGTTTAGCGAGCACTGAAGCTTTCTTT. The rearrangement joins TRBV28 to TRBJ1-1; D call uncertain. Germline-derived CDR1 and CDR2 are MDHEN and SYDVKM. The CDR3 totals 12 residues. Trimming left V 2 bases short and J 4 bases short, with 5 bases between. Complete variable domain (other parts from reference TRBV28 and TRBJ1-1): DVKVTQSSRYLVKRTGEKVFLECVQDMDHENMFWYRQDPGLGLRLIYFSYDVKMKEKGDIPEGYSVSREKKERFSLILESASTNQTSMYLCASSLASTEAFFGQGTRLTVV.

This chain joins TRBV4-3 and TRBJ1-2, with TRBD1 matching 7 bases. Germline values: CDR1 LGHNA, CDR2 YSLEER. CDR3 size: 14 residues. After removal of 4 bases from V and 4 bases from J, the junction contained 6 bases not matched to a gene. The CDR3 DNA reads TGCGCCAGCAGCCCAAACAGGGGAGGCTATGGCTACACCTTC. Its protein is CASSPNRGGYGYTF.

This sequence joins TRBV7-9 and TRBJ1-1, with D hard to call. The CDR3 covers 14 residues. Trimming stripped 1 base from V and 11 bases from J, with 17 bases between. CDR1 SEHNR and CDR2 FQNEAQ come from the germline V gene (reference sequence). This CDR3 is CASSLVTATRVAFF. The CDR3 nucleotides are TGTGCCAGCAGCTTAGTTACGGCCACCCGGGTGGCTTTCTTT.

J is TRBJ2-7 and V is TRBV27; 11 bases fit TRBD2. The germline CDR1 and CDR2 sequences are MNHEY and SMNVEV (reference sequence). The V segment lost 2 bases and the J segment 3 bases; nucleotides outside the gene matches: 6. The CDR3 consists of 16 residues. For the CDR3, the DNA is TGTGCCAGCAGTTTAGTGGGGACTAGCGGCTTCTACGAGCAGTACTTC. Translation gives CASSLVGTSGFYEQYF.

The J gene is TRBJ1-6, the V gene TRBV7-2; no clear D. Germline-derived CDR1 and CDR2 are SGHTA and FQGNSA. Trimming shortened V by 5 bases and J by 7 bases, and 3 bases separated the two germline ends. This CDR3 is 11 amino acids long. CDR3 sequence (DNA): TGTGCCAGCAGCCTAAATTCACCCCTCCACTTT. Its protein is CASSLNSPLHF.

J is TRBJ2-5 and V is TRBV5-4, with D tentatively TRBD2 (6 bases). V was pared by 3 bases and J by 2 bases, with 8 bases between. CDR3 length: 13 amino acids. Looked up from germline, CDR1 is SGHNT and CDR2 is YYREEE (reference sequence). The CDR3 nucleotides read TGTGCCAGCAGCTCGGGAGATCAAGAGACCCAGTACTTC. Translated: CASSSGDQETQYF.

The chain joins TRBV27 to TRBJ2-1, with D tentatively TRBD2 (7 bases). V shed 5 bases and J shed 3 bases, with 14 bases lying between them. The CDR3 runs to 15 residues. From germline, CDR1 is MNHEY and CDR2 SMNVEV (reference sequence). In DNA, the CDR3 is TGTGCCAGCAGTACAGGGACTATTTACTACAATGAGCAGTTCTTC. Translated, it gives CASSTGTIYYNEQFF.

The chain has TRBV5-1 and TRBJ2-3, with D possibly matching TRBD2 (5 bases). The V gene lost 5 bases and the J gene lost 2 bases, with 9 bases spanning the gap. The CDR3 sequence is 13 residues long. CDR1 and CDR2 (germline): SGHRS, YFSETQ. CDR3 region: CASRSGVTDTQYF. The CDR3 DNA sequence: TGCGCCAGCAGGAGCGGAGTCACAGATACGCAGTATTTT.